This TCR beta chain is drawn from a study of T cells after yellow fever vaccination. The junction had 5 bases not matched to a gene; V was cut back by 2 bases and J by 3 bases. The CDR3 covers 15 residues. Germline V gene sequence: CDR1 MNHNY, CDR2 SVGAGI (reference sequence). MiXCR was run by TCRdb on the 5' RACE reads, yielding one entry per CDR3 protein. The sample carries 350,000 to 550,000 distinct CDR3 sequences, about 19% recorded once. Here the sequenced sample was PBMCs, taken before the yellow fever booster vaccination. The clonotype was recovered from a man younger than 30 who received the YFV17D yellow fever vaccine. The V call is TRBV6-6, the J call TRBJ2-7; the match to TRBD1 covers 9 bases. CDR3 sequence: CASSYTGQGIYEQYF. The CDR3 DNA reads TGTGCCAGCAGTTACACGGGACAGGGAATCTACGAGCAGTACTTC.